This T cell receptor (beta chain) is from a study of T cell changes during pregnancy in multiple sclerosis. V trimming: 6 bases; J trimming: 4 bases; junction bases outside the gene matches: 13. The germline V gene has CDR1 SGHRS and CDR2 YFSETQ. The CDR3 sequence is 15 residues long. The table came from immunoSEQ multiplex PCR; TCRdb's copy has only in-frame clones and leaves some out. The table shows more than 80,000 clones, with nearly 95% occurring only once. The rearrangement links TRBV5-1 to TRBJ2-7; 7 bases line up with TRBD2. The source was peripheral blood, collected in the second trimester of pregnancy. This sequence originates from a female donor with multiple sclerosis, enrolled in a pregnancy study. CDR3 in amino acids: CASTSVGGGVYEQYF. The CDR3 DNA reads TGCGCCAGCACCTCCGTGGGGGGAGGGGTTTACGAGCAGTACTTC.